The 21 T cell receptor beta chains in this list originate from one sample, sequenced in a study of blood T cell repertoires in COVID-19 (TCRdb year 2020). The method was the immunoSEQ multiplex PCR assay. Drawn from immuneACCESS, this table holds only the in-frame rearrangements with V and J called that TCRdb kept. Clones are partly lost; checked studies trace under half to an unresolved V gene and leave the rest unexplained. The sample profile shows fewer than 200,000 clones; approximately 85% of them were found once. The biggest ten clones account for 0.95% to 1.5% of the sample. The sequencing input was peripheral blood. All receptors come from a man aged 60-69 years who had recovered from COVID-19.

The chain has TRBV2 and TRBJ1-2; D call uncertain. Germline-derived CDR1 and CDR2 are SNHLY and FYNNEI. This CDR3 is 12 amino acids long. V was cut by 5 bases and J by 7 bases, with 11 bases left in between. The CDR3: CASSTTHSGYTF. The CDR3 coding sequence is TGTGCCAGCAGTACCACCCACTCTGGCTACACCTTC.

This clone was recorded once. This chain joins TRBV11-3 and TRBJ2-2, with 9 bases that match TRBD1. The CDR3 extends over 15 amino acids. V was pared by 3 bases and J by 8 bases, with 7 bases of the junction left unmatched. Germline values: CDR1 SGHNT, CDR2 YENEEA. CDR3 region: CASSLETGGSGELFF. In nucleotides, the CDR3 is TGTGCCAGCAGCTTGGAGACAGGGGGGTCTGGGGAGCTGTTTTTT.

V is TRBV3-1 (or the pseudogene TRBV3-2) and J is TRBJ1-2; D ambiguous. The germline V gene has CDR1 LGHDT and CDR2 YNNKEL (reference sequence). V lost 4 bases, J lost 6 bases, and 9 bases lay in between. This CDR3 has 12 amino acids. The CDR3: CASSLYYDGYTF. The CDR3 DNA reads as TGTGCCAGCAGCCTATACTACGATGGCTACACCTTC.

This chain joins TRBV5-1 and TRBJ2-3, with D possibly TRBD2 on 6 matching bases. This CDR3 is 14 amino acids long. Per germline, CDR1 SGHRS and CDR2 YFSETQ. V was shortened by 2 bases and J by 4 bases, with 11 bases between the two germline ends. Here the CDR3 reads CASSFGTEADTQYF. DNA for the CDR3: TGCGCCAGCAGCTTCGGGACTGAGGCAGATACGCAGTATTTT.

The J gene is TRBJ1-4, the V gene TRBV7-9; a weak D match, TRBD1 (5 bases). Trimming took 5 bases from V and 2 from J, leaving 9 bases between them. This CDR3 region has 14 residues. CDR1 and CDR2 (germline): SEHNR, FQNEAQ (reference sequence). This CDR3 reads CASSPRGTNEKLFF. DNA for the CDR3: TGTGCCAGCAGCCCCCGGGGGACTAATGAAAAACTGTTTTTT.

This sequence joins TRBV10-3 and TRBJ1-2; the match to TRBD1 covers 7 bases. V shed 7 bases, J shed 0 bases, and the junction held 8 bases outside the gene matches. Germline V gene lookup returns CDR1 ENHRY and CDR2 SYGVKD. CDR3 size: 15 residues. CDR3 DNA sequence: TGTGCCATCAACCAACAGGGGATTCCTAACTATGGCTACACCTTC. The encoded protein is CAINQQGIPNYGYTF.

The V and J genes are TRBV2 and TRBJ1-2, with TRBD1 identical over 9 bases. Trimming at V came to 1 base and at J to 7 bases, leaving 7 bases not matched to a gene. Germline loops: CDR1 SNHLY, CDR2 FYNNEI. CDR3 length: 15 amino acids. CDR3: CASSEEGQGISGYTF. For the CDR3, the DNA is TGTGCCAGCAGTGAAGAGGGACAGGGAATCTCTGGCTACACCTTC. Supplemented by reference TRBV2 and TRBJ1-2, the full variable domain reads EPEVTQTPSHQVTQMGQEVILRCVPISNHLYFYWYRQILGQKVEFLVSFYNNEISEKSEIFDDQFSVERPDGSNFTLKIRSTKLEDSAMYFCASSEEGQGISGYTFGSGTRLTVV.

The chain links TRBV28 to TRBJ2-3; 8 bases are a match to TRBD1. The CDR3 runs to 15 residues. Germline CDR1 is MDHEN and CDR2 is SYDVKM. Unmatched junction bases numbered 3, after V lost 3 bases and J lost 1 base. CDR3 sequence: CASSFRTGRTDTQYF. The CDR3 bases are TGTGCCAGCAGTTTCCGGACAGGGCGCACAGATACGCAGTATTTT. Variable domain in full (rest from reference TRBV28 and TRBJ2-3): DVKVTQSSRYLVKRTGEKVFLECVQDMDHENMFWYRQDPGLGLRLIYFSYDVKMKEKGDIPEGYSVSREKKERFSLILESASTNQTSMYLCASSFRTGRTDTQYFGPGTRLTVL.

V and J are TRBV4-3 and TRBJ1-1; no definite D call. Trimming left V 1 base short and J 1 base short, with 16 bases between. This CDR3 region has 17 residues. Germline values: CDR1 LGHNA, CDR2 YSLEER. As DNA, the CDR3 is TGCGCCAGCAGCCAAGTATCCGGGCGGGCTGGGAACACTGAAGCTTTCTTT. This codes for CASSQVSGRAGNTEAFF.

The chain carries TRBV5-6 and TRBJ2-2, with 10 bases identical to TRBD1. Per germline, CDR1 SGHDT and CDR2 YYEEEE. The V and J ends lost 6 bases and 6 bases, in that order; junction bases with no gene match: 8. The CDR3 length is 15 residues. The CDR3 is CASTTGTGDPGELFF. The CDR3 DNA is TGTGCCAGCACGACCGGGACAGGGGATCCCGGGGAGCTGTTTTTT. The variable domain in full, completed from reference TRBV5-6 and TRBJ2-2, reads DAGVTQSPTHLIKTRGQQVTLRCSPKSGHDTVSWYQQALGQGPQFIFQYYEEEERQRGNFPDRFSGHQFPNYSSELNVNALLLGDSALYLCASTTGTGDPGELFFGEGSRLTVL.

The chain couples TRBV6-6 to TRBJ2-7, with 10 bases identical to TRBD1. The ends lost 5 bases at V and 2 bases at J; junction bases unmatched: 9. CDR3 length: 16 amino acids. The germline gives CDR1 MNHNY, CDR2 SVGAGI (reference sequence). The CDR3 DNA reads TGTGCCAGCAGTCGCACACCGGGACAGGGGCCCTACGAGCAGTACTTC. Protein: CASSRTPGQGPYEQYF.

This sequence joins TRBV24-1 and TRBJ1-1; D gene unclear. Trimming shortened V by 4 bases and J by 0 bases, and 5 bases separated the two germline ends. Germline V gene lookup returns CDR1 KGHDR and CDR2 SFDVKD. The length of the CDR3 is 13 residues. The CDR3 region is CATSDEMNTEAFF. As DNA, the CDR3 is TGTGCCACCAGTGACGAGATGAACACTGAAGCTTTCTTT.

J is TRBJ2-3 and V is TRBV7-2; 12 bases line up with TRBD2. The ends lost 5 bases at V and 4 bases at J; junction bases unmatched: 4. CDR1 is SGHTA and CDR2 is FQGNSA in the germline V gene. This CDR3 has 15 residues. CDR3 in DNA: TGTGCCAGCAGCCCGGGACTAGCGGGCCCAGATACGCAGTATTTT. This translates into CASSPGLAGPDTQYF. The full variable domain, in which reference TRBV7-2 and TRBJ2-3 provide the parts outside the CDR3, is GAGVSQSPSNKVTEKGKDVELRCDPISGHTALYWYRQSLGQGLEFLIYFQGNSAPDKSGLPSDRFSAERTGGSVSTLTIQRTQQEDSAVYLCASSPGLAGPDTQYFGPGTRLTVL.

J is TRBJ1-4 and V is TRBV21-1; the table gives TRBD1 as D, unverified against the DNA. TRBV21-1 is assigned pseudogene status. The CDR3 spans 16 residues. The CDR3 DNA sequence: TGTGCCAGCACCAAGGGGCCCTTGCGGCTTAATGAAAAACTGTTTTTT. It yields the protein CASTKGPLRLNEKLFF.

This clone was counted once. The chain uses TRBV7-9 and TRBJ2-3; weak D call: TRBD1 (6 bases). V was pared by 5 bases and J by 2 bases, with 17 bases between. Germline assignment: CDR1 SEHNR and CDR2 FQNEAQ (reference sequence). There are 16 residues in the CDR3. The CDR3 loop is CASSHLQLGATDTQYF. The CDR3 bases are TGTGCCAGCAGCCACCTACAGCTGGGGGCCACAGATACGCAGTATTTT.

The gene calls are TRBV27 and TRBJ1-4; D remains ambiguous. Germline V gives CDR1 MNHEY, CDR2 SMNVEV (reference sequence). V was pared by 4 bases and J by 4 bases, with 4 bases between. This CDR3 has 12 amino acids. For the CDR3, the DNA is TGTGCCAGCAGTTCGAGTAATGAAAAACTGTTTTTT. Its translation: CASSSSNEKLFF. Using reference TRBV27 and TRBJ1-4 for the parts outside the CDR3, the full variable domain is EAQVTQNPRYLITVTGKKLTVTCSQNMNHEYMSWYRQDPGLGLRQIYYSMNVEVTDKGDVPEGYKVSRKEKRNFPLILESPSPNQTSLYFCASSSSNEKLFFGSGTQLSVL.

The J gene is TRBJ2-2, the V gene TRBV5-1, with unresolved D. V dropped 0 bases and J dropped 2 bases, with 8 bases sitting between them. This CDR3 comprises 15 residues. Germline V gives CDR1 SGHRS, CDR2 YFSETQ. This chain's CDR3 is CASSLGQINTGELFF. In nucleotides, the CDR3 is TGCGCCAGCAGCTTGGGGCAAATAAACACCGGGGAGCTGTTTTTT.

The chain employs TRBV4-2 and TRBJ2-1, with 8 bases identical to TRBD2. Germline lookup yields CDR1 LGHNA and CDR2 YNFKEQ. The CDR3 has 17 residues. J gave up 5 bases and V 4 bases, and 13 bases lay outside the gene matches. CDR3 sequence reads: CASSPLGAGGRDNEQFF. In DNA form, the CDR3 reads TGTGCCAGCAGCCCACTGGGGGCGGGGGGCAGGGACAATGAGCAGTTCTTC.

J is TRBJ2-5 and V is TRBV19, with 10 bases lining up with TRBD1. Trimming at V came to 5 bases and at J to 5 bases, leaving 8 bases not matched to a gene. Germline V gives CDR1 LNHDA, CDR2 SQIVND (reference sequence). The CDR3 covers 15 residues. Here the CDR3 DNA reads TGTGCCAGTAGTCCTCCGGGACAGGGGACGGAGACCCAGTACTTC. Its protein product is CASSPPGQGTETQYF.

J is TRBJ1-3 and V is TRBV18; TRBD1 agrees at 8 bases. The junction had 13 bases not matched to a gene; V was cut back by 3 bases and J by 9 bases. CDR3 length equals 16 residues. Germline V gene data show CDR1 as KGHSH and CDR2 as LQKENI. The CDR3 nucleotides are TGTGCCAGCTCACCGAGAGACAGGGGACGTGGGGGCACCATATATTTT. Amino acid sequence: CASSPRDRGRGGTIYF.

A remark on this clone: The sample carries other DNA sequences with the same CDR3. This chain links TRBV12-3 or TRBV12-4 with TRBJ1-6; D uncertain. V shed 3 bases and J shed 10 bases, with 7 bases lying between them. This CDR3 is 12 amino acids long. The CDR3, as DNA: TGTGCCAGCAGTTTCTCGGGGTCACCCCTCCACTTT. It translates to CASSFSGSPLHF.